This T cell receptor beta chain was captured by sequencing in a study of OX40 agonist ivuxolimab in advanced cancers. Turning to the study itself: Dose-escalation subjects each had hepatocellular carcinoma, melanoma, renal cell or head and neck cancer. Anti-PD-1, anti-PD-L1 or anti-CTLA-4 therapy given earlier was allowed, and 40% had some.

Sequenced by immunoSEQ multiplex PCR; TCRdb stores in-frame clones only, minus some. This sample yields 95,000 or so clones, of which around 85% are seen a single time; 3% to 4% belongs to the top ten. Germline V CDR1 and CDR2: MNHEY, SMNVEV (reference sequence). The V end lost 5 bases, the J end lost 7 bases, and 18 bases lay between the germline ends. This CDR3 has 16 residues. Study-level points and caveats: Nonresponders included some who also had low normalized T-cell clonal expansion. On average, a greater number of expanded clones characterised CD8+ T cells relative to CD4+.

Worth noting for this clone: Its antigen is currently unknown.

The sequence was obtained from an adult with an advanced solid tumor such as melanoma, head and neck, liver or kidney cancer. This sequence joins TRBV27 and TRBJ1-6; tentatively, D is TRBD1 (5 bases). The source was CD4+ or CD8+ T cells sorted from blood, collected in a trial of the OX40 agonist ivuxolimab. The CDR3 DNA sequence: TGTGCCAGCAGTGCCGCCGGGGGTTTAAGGAATTCACCCCTCCACTTT. Residues: CASSAAGGLRNSPLHF.